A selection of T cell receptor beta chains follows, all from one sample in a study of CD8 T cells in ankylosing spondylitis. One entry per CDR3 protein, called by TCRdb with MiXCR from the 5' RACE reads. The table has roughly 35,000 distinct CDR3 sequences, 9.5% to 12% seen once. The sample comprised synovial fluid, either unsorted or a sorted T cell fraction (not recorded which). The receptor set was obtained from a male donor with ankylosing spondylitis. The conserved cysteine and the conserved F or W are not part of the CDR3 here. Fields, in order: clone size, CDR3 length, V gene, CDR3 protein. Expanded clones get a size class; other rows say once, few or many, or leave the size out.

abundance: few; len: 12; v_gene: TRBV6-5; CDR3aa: ASSYGMNTGELF
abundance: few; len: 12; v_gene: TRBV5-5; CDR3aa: ASSLLPINQPQH
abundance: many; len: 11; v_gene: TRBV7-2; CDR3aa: ASSLGIYNEQF
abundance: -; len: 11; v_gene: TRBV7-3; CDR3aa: ASSFSPEGEQY
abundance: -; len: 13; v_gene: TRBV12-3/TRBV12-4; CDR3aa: ASSLGSGNNYEQY
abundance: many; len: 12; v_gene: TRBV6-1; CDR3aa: ASSETGQGPWLF
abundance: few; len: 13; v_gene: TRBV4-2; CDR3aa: ASSQLASGRYEQY
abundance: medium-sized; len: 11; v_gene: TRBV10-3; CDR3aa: AIPSGRGDTQY
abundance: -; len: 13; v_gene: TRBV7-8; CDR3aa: ASSLERGGKNIQY
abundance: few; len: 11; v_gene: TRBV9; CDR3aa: ASSRAHSYEQY
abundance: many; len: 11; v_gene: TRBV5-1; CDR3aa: ASSLTGGETQY
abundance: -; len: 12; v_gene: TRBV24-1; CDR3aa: ATSEAADNNEQF
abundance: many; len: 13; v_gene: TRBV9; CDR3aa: ASSAGLAPTYEQY
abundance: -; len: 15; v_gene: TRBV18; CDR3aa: ASSPNTGGSSYNEQF
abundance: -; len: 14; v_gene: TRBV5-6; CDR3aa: ASSLGSGSYTGELF
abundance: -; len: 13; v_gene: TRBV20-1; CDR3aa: SARSAGGIQETQY